Listed below are T cell receptor beta chains from one sample, sequenced in a study of blood T cell repertoires in COVID-19. Produced via immunoSEQ multiplex PCR; TCRdb's table is partial and in-frame only. The sample has around 46,000 clones, approximately 86% seen once; the top ten hold 13% to 15%. The sequenced sample consisted of peripheral blood. The receptors originated from a human donor in a cohort sampled during active COVID-19. The CDR3 runs from the conserved cysteine through the conserved F or W. Fields, in order: J gene, D gene, clone size, V gene, CDR3 protein, CDR3 DNA. The D gene is left open where the match is weak. Rows may omit the clone size; those that give it use once, few, many or a size class.

J: TRBJ1-1; D: TRBD1; size: .; V: TRBV3-1/TRBV3-2; CDR3: CASSHSSTGGKAEAFF; DNA: TGTGCCAGCAGCCACTCCTCGACAGGGGGCAAGGCTGAAGCTTTCTTT
J: TRBJ2-5; D: .; size: .; V: TRBV2; CDR3: CASRLQETQYF; DNA: TGTGCCAGCAGACTCCAAGAGACCCAGTACTTC
J: TRBJ1-1; D: TRBD1; size: .; V: TRBV28; CDR3: CASSSLGQGEWNTEAFF; DNA: TGTGCCAGCAGTTCCCTGGGACAGGGGGAATGGAACACTGAAGCTTTCTTT
J: TRBJ2-2; D: TRBD2; size: .; V: TRBV6-1; CDR3: CASSERGSLAGPGELFF; DNA: TGTGCCAGCAGTGAAAGGGGGTCGCTAGCGGGGCCCGGGGAGCTGTTTTTT
J: TRBJ2-7; D: TRBD2; size: .; V: TRBV10-3; CDR3: CAANEAGGHSYEQYF; DNA: TGTGCCGCAAACGAGGCGGGAGGACATTCCTACGAGCAGTACTTC
J: TRBJ1-2; D: TRBD1; size: .; V: TRBV3-1/TRBV3-2; CDR3: CASSQGLWDRVSASGYTF; DNA: TGTGCCAGCAGCCAAGGTCTGTGGGACAGGGTATCTGCTAGTGGCTACACCTTC
J: TRBJ2-3; D: TRBD2; size: few; V: TRBV29-1; CDR3: CSVVGTSGGATDTQYF; DNA: TGCAGCGTTGTGGGGACTAGCGGGGGGGCGACAGATACGCAGTATTTT
J: TRBJ1-1; D: .; size: once; V: TRBV5-1; CDR3: CASSFDTGNTEAFF; DNA: TGCGCCAGCAGCTTCGACACGGGAAACACTGAAGCTTTCTTT
J: TRBJ2-2; D: .; size: .; V: TRBV18; CDR3: CASSPPGTARTGELFF; DNA: TGTGCCAGCTCACCACCCGGGACTGCCCGCACCGGGGAGCTGTTTTTT
J: TRBJ2-2; D: .; size: .; V: TRBV12-3/TRBV12-4; CDR3: CASTISGELFF; DNA: TGTGCCAGCACTATCTCCGGGGAGCTGTTTTTT
J: TRBJ2-3; D: .; size: .; V: TRBV5-1; CDR3: CASSRDIRADTQYF; DNA: TGCGCCAGCAGCCGGGACATCAGAGCAGATACGCAGTATTTT
J: TRBJ1-1; D: .; size: .; V: TRBV2; CDR3: CASSEEWYTEAFF; DNA: TGTGCCAGCAGTGAGGAGTGGTATACTGAAGCTTTCTTT
J: TRBJ2-2; D: .; size: .; V: TRBV18; CDR3: CASSSLGWSDTGELFF; DNA: TGTGCCAGCTCATCTTTGGGCTGGTCAGACACCGGGGAGCTGTTTTTT
J: TRBJ2-2; D: TRBD1; size: few; V: TRBV19; CDR3: CASSRDRVTGELFF; DNA: TGTGCCAGTAGTAGGGACAGGGTGACCGGGGAGCTGTTTTTT
J: TRBJ2-3; D: .; size: .; V: TRBV18; CDR3: CASSPLSSGRSDTQYF; DNA: TGTGCCAGCTCACCACTATCGAGTGGGCGATCAGATACGCAGTATTTT
J: TRBJ2-7; D: TRBD2; size: .; V: TRBV3-1/TRBV3-2; CDR3: CASSQARLASSEQYF; DNA: TGTGCCAGCAGCCAAGCGAGACTAGCATCAAGCGAGCAGTACTTC
J: TRBJ1-1; D: .; size: .; V: TRBV29-1; CDR3: CSVRSFAEAFF; DNA: TGCAGCGTTCGGAGTTTCGCTGAAGCTTTCTTT
J: TRBJ2-1; D: TRBD2; size: .; V: TRBV11-3; CDR3: CASSFRGGTRGEQFF; DNA: TGTGCCAGCAGCTTTCGCGGGGGTACAAGAGGTGAGCAGTTCTTC
J: TRBJ2-3; D: .; size: .; V: TRBV5-1; CDR3: CASSLGGADTQYF; DNA: TGCGCCAGCAGCTTAGGGGGTGCAGATACGCAGTATTTT
J: TRBJ2-3; D: TRBD2; size: many; V: TRBV6-6; CDR3: CASSFPMGDYTDTQYF; DNA: TGTGCCAGCAGTTTCCCGATGGGGGACTACACAGATACGCAGTATTTT
J: TRBJ2-4; D: TRBD1; size: .; V: TRBV5-5; CDR3: CASNPGQSQNIQYF; DNA: TGTGCCAGCAACCCGGGACAGAGCCAAAACATTCAGTACTTC
J: TRBJ2-7; D: TRBD2; size: .; V: TRBV7-3; CDR3: CASSLLAGGEQYF; DNA: TGTGCCAGCAGCTTACTAGCGGGAGGCGAGCAGTACTTC
J: TRBJ2-3; D: .; size: .; V: TRBV2; CDR3: CASSSRGTDTQYF; DNA: TGTGCCAGCAGTTCCCGGGGCACAGATACGCAGTATTTT
J: TRBJ1-6; D: TRBD1; size: .; V: TRBV11-2; CDR3: CASSTRDRDNSPLHF; DNA: TGTGCCAGCAGCACTCGGGACAGGGACAATTCACCCCTCCACTTT
J: TRBJ1-3; D: TRBD1; size: .; V: TRBV3-1/TRBV3-2; CDR3: CASSQGLLTRTGRNTIYF; DNA: TGTGCCAGCAGCCAAGGCCTTCTTACCCGGACAGGGAGAAACACCATATATTTT
J: TRBJ2-3; D: .; size: .; V: TRBV27; CDR3: CASSLTSLSTDTQYF; DNA: TGTGCCAGCAGTCTCACATCCTTATCCACAGATACGCAGTATTTT
J: TRBJ2-2; D: TRBD1; size: few; V: TRBV19; CDR3: CASSMDRGTGELFF; DNA: TGTGCCAGTAGTATGGACAGGGGCACCGGGGAGCTGTTTTTT
J: TRBJ2-7; D: TRBD1; size: .; V: TRBV9; CDR3: CASSATGGGLYEQYF; DNA: TGTGCCAGCAGCGCGACAGGGGGCGGTCTCTACGAGCAGTACTTC
J: TRBJ1-3; D: .; size: .; V: TRBV10-3; CDR3: CATGTETGNTIYF; DNA: TGTGCCACGGGGACTGAGACTGGAAACACCATATATTTT
J: TRBJ1-1; D: TRBD1; size: once; V: TRBV19; CDR3: CASSTLTGVYFEAFF; DNA: TGTGCCAGTAGTACGTTAACAGGGGTATATTTTGAAGCTTTCTTT
J: TRBJ2-2; D: .; size: .; V: TRBV10-3; CDR3: CAISTQVGMGTGELFF; DNA: TGTGCCATCAGTACCCAGGTCGGGATGGGCACCGGGGAGCTGTTTTTT
J: TRBJ2-7; D: .; size: .; V: TRBV11-2; CDR3: CASSPSEGTYEQYF; DNA: TGTGCCAGCAGCCCCTCCGAGGGAACCTACGAGCAGTACTTC
J: TRBJ1-1; D: .; size: .; V: TRBV6-1; CDR3: CASSESQVVAEAFF; DNA: TGTGCCAGCAGTGAAAGCCAGGTTGTGGCTGAAGCTTTCTTT
J: TRBJ2-7; D: .; size: .; V: TRBV18; CDR3: CASSPPHGSGYEQYF; DNA: TGTGCCAGCTCACCCCCTCACGGGTCCGGCTACGAGCAGTACTTC
J: TRBJ2-5; D: TRBD1; size: .; V: TRBV7-3; CDR3: CASSLGTGHHQYF; DNA: TGTGCCAGCAGCCTCGGGACAGGGCACCACCAGTACTTC
J: TRBJ2-6; D: TRBD2; size: .; V: TRBV5-4; CDR3: CASSLAGGAGANVLTF; DNA: TGTGCCAGCAGCTTAGCGGGAGGGGCTGGGGCCAACGTCCTGACTTTC
J: TRBJ1-1; D: .; size: .; V: TRBV7-2; CDR3: CASSPRRAAMNTEAFF; DNA: TGTGCCAGCAGCCCTCGGAGGGCTGCAATGAACACTGAAGCTTTCTTT
J: TRBJ2-7; D: .; size: .; V: TRBV5-8; CDR3: CASSFDGLVYYYEQYF; DNA: TGTGCCAGCAGCTTTGACGGGTTGGTTTATTACTACGAGCAGTACTTC
J: TRBJ2-7; D: .; size: .; V: TRBV27; CDR3: CASSPNAGFYEQYF; DNA: TGTGCCAGCAGTCCCAATGCGGGATTCTACGAGCAGTACTTC
J: TRBJ2-1; D: TRBD2; size: .; V: TRBV5-1; CDR3: CASEDLAGPHNEQFF; DNA: TGCGCCAGCGAGGATCTAGCGGGACCCCACAATGAGCAGTTCTTC
J: TRBJ1-1; D: .; size: .; V: TRBV19; CDR3: CASSNRAGINTEAFF; DNA: TGTGCCAGTAGTAATCGGGCGGGGATTAACACTGAAGCTTTCTTT
J: TRBJ2-7; D: .; size: .; V: TRBV14; CDR3: CASSQDFTVEQYF; DNA: TGTGCCAGCAGCCAAGATTTTACGGTCGAGCAGTACTTC
J: TRBJ1-6; D: .; size: .; V: TRBV6-5; CDR3: CASTVGQGNNSPLHF; DNA: TGTGCCAGCACCGTAGGGCAGGGGAATAATTCACCCCTCCACTTT
J: TRBJ1-1; D: TRBD1; size: .; V: TRBV7-9; CDR3: CASSKGDSLNTEAFF; DNA: TGTGCCAGCAGCAAGGGGGACAGCCTGAACACTGAAGCTTTCTTT
J: TRBJ2-1; D: TRBD1; size: .; V: TRBV18; CDR3: CASSLTGGQRYEQFF; DNA: TGTGCCAGCTCACTCACAGGGGGCCAGCGGTATGAGCAGTTCTTC
J: TRBJ1-4; D: TRBD1; size: .; V: TRBV5-1; CDR3: CASRLDRGGEKLFF; DNA: TGCGCCAGCAGACTCGACAGGGGGGGTGAAAAACTGTTTTTT
J: TRBJ2-1; D: TRBD1; size: .; V: TRBV6-5; CDR3: CASRNRGTYNEQFF; DNA: TGTGCCAGCAGAAACAGGGGAACCTACAATGAGCAGTTCTTC
J: TRBJ2-1; D: TRBD2; size: .; V: TRBV7-2; CDR3: CASSFSLAGVKFF; DNA: TGTGCCAGCAGCTTCTCCCTAGCGGGGGTAAAGTTCTTC
J: TRBJ2-2; D: .; size: once; V: TRBV3-1/TRBV3-2; CDR3: CASSQDQPGSLTGELFF; DNA: TGTGCCAGCAGCCAAGATCAGCCGGGGTCCCTCACCGGGGAGCTGTTTTTT
J: TRBJ2-2; D: .; size: .; V: TRBV9; CDR3: CASSETGNPGELFF; DNA: TGTGCCAGCAGCGAAACCGGGAACCCCGGGGAGCTGTTTTTT
J: TRBJ1-4; D: .; size: .; V: TRBV30; CDR3: CAWSPSPGKGLEGKLFF; DNA: TGTGCCTGGAGTCCTTCCCCGGGTAAGGGGCTGGAGGGAAAACTGTTTTTT
J: TRBJ1-1; D: .; size: .; V: TRBV6-5; CDR3: CASTLQGRNTEAFF; DNA: TGTGCCAGCACCCTACAGGGTAGGAACACTGAAGCTTTCTTT
J: TRBJ1-1; D: TRBD1; size: .; V: TRBV5-1; CDR3: CASSLLHPGQGGTEAFF; DNA: TGCGCCAGCAGCTTACTTCACCCCGGACAGGGTGGGACTGAAGCTTTCTTT